This T cell receptor beta chain originates from a study of T cells in Graves' hyperthyroidism and ophthalmopathy. A few counts support this clonotype. The junction shows a germline mismatch at one end, possibly a read error. The CDR3 consists of 16 residues. CDR1 is LGHNT and CDR2 is FRNRAP in the germline V gene. TCR beta CDR3 regions were amplified from RNA. TCR CDR3 regions were first amplified by RT-PCR with HTBI primers. TCRdb redid the calling of the multiplex PCR reads with MiXCR, one entry per CDR3 protein. The table lists around 200,000 distinct CDR3 sequences, around 18% of them singletons. The J gene is TRBJ2-2, the V gene TRBV12-5; the D call may be TRBD1 or TRBD2 (5 bases each). The sample consisted of blood. This receptor was obtained from a man between 40 and 49 years old with Graves' hyperthyroidism. The CDR3 DNA follows: TGTGCTAGTGGTTGGCTGAGAGGGGCCGACACCGGGGAGCTGTCTTTT. Its translation is CASGWLRGADTGELSF.